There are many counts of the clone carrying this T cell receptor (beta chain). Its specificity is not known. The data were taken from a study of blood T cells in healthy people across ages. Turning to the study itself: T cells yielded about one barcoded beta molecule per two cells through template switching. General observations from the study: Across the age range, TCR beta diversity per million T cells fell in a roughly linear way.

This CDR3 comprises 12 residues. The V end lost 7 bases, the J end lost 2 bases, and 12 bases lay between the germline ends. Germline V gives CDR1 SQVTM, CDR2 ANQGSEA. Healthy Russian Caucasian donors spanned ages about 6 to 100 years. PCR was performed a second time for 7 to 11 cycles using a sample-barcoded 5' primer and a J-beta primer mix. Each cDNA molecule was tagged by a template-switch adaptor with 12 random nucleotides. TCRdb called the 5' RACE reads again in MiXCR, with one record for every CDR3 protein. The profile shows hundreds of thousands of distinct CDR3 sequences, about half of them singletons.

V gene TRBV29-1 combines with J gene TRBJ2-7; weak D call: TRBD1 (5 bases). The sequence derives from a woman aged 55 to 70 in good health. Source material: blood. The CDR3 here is CSALRGTYEQYF. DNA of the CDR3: TGCAGCGCTCTAAGGGGAACCTACGAGCAGTACTTC.